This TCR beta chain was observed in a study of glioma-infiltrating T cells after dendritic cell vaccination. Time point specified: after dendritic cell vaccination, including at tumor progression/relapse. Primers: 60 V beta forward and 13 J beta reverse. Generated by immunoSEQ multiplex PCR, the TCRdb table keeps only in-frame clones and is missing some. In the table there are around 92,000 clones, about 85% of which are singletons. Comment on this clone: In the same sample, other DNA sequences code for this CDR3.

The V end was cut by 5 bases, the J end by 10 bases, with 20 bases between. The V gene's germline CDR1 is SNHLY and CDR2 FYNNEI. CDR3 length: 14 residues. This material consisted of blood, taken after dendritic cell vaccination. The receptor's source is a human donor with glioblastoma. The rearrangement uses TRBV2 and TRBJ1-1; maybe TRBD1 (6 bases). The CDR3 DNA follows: TGTGCCAGCAGTCCAGAACGGGGGGCAGTAAGAGCTTTCTTT. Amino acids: CASSPERGAVRAFF.